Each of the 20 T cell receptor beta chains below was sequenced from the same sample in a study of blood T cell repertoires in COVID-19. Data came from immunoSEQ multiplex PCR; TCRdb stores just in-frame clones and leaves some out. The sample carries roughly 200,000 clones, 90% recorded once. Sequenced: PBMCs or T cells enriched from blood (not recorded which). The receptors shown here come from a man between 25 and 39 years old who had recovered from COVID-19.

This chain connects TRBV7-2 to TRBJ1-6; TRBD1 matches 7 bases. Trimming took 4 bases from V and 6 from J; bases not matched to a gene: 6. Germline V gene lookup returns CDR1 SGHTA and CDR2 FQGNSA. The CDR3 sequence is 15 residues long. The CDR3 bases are TGTGCCAGCAGCTCCTTCCAGGGGGTTAATTCACCCCTCCACTTT. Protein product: CASSSFQGVNSPLHF.

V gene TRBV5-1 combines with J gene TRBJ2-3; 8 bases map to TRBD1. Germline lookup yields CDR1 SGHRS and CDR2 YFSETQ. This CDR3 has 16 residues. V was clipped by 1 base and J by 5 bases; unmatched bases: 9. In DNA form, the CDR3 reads TGCGCCAGCAGCTTGACAGGGGGTATGGTAGAAGATACGCAGTATTTT. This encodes CASSLTGGMVEDTQYF.

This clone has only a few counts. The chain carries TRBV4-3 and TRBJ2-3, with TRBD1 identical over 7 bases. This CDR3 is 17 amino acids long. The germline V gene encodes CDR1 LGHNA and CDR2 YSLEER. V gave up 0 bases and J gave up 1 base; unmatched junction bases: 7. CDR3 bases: TGCGCCAGCAGCCAAGACGAGACAGGGATTGGCACAGATACGCAGTATTTT. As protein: CASSQDETGIGTDTQYF.

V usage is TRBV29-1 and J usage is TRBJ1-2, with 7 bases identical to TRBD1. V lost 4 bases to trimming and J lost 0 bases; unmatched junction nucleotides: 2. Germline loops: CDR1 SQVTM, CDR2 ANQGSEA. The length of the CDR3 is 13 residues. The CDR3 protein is CSVGTGANYGYTF. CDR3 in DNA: TGCAGCGTTGGGACAGGAGCTAACTATGGCTACACCTTC.

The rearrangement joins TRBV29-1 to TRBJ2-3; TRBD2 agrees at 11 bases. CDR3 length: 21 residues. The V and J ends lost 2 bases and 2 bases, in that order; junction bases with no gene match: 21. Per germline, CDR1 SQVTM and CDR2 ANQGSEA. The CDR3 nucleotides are TGCAGCGTTGAAAGCCCGGGGTCGAGGCAACTAGCGGGAGTCCCCACAGATACGCAGTATTTT. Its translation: CSVESPGSRQLAGVPTDTQYF.

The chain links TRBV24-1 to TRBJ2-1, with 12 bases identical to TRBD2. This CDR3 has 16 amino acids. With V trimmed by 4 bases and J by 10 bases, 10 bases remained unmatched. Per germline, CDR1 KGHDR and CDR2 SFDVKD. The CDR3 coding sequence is TGTGCCACCAGTGAGTGGACTAGCGGGAACTTCGGGGAGCAGTTCTTC. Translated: CATSEWTSGNFGEQFF.

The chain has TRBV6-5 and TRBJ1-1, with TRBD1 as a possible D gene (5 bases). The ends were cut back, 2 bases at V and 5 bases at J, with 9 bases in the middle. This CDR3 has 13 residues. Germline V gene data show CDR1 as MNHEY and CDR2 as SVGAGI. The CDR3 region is CASSYQGLTEAFF. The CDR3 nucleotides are TGTGCCAGCAGTTACCAGGGCCTGACTGAAGCTTTCTTT.

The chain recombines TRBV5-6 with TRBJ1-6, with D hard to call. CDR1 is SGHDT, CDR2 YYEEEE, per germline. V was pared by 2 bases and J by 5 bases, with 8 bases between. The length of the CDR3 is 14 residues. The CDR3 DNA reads TGTGCCAGCAGCTTAACAGTGCATAATTCACCCCTCCACTTT. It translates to CASSLTVHNSPLHF.

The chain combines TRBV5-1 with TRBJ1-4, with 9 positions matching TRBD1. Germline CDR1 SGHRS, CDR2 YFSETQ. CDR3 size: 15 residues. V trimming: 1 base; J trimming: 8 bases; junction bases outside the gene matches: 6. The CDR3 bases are TGCGCCAGCAGCTTGTCCCGGGACAGGGAAGAAAAACTGTTTTTT. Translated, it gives CASSLSRDREEKLFF.

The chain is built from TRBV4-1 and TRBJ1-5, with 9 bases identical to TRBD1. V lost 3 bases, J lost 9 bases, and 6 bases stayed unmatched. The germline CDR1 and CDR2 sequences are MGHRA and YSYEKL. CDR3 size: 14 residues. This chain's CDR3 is CASSHRQGVGPQHF. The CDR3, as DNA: TGCGCCAGCAGCCACCGACAGGGGGTAGGGCCCCAGCATTTT.

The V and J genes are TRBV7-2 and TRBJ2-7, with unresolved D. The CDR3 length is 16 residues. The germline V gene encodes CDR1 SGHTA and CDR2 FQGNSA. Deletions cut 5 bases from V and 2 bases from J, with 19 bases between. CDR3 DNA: TGTGCCAGCAGCCCGTCGAGCTTCGGAGTTACCTACGAGCAGTACTTC. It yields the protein CASSPSSFGVTYEQYF.

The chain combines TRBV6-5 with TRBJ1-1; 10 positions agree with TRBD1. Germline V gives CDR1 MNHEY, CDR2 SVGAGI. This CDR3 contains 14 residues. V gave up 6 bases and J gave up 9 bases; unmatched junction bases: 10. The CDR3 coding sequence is TGTGCCAGCAGCTTCGACAGGGGGCGCGCTAAAGCTTTCTTT. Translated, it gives CASSFDRGRAKAFF.

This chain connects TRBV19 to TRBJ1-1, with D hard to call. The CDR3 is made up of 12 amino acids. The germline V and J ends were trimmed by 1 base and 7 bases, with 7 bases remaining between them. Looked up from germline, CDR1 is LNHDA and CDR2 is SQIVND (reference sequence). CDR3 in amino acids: CASSIVSGEAFF. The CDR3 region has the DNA TGTGCCAGTAGTATAGTTTCAGGTGAAGCTTTCTTT.

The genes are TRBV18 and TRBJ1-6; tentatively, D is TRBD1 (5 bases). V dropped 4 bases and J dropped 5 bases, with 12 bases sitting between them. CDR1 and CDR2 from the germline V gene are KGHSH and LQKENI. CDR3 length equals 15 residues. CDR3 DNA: TGTGCCAGCTCACTCAAGGACACCCATAATTCACCCCTCCACTTT. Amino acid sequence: CASSLKDTHNSPLHF.

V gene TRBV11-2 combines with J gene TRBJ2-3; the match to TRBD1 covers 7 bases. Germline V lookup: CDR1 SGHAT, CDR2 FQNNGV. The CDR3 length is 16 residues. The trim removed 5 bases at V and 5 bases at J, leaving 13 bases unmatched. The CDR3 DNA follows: TGTGCCAGCAGCCAATCGGGACAGATAGTTGGAGATACGCAGTATTTT. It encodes CASSQSGQIVGDTQYF. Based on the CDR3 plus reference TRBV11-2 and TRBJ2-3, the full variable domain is EAGVAQSPRYKIIEKRQSVAFWCNPISGHATLYWYQQILGQGPKLLIQFQNNGVVDDSQLPKDRFSAERLKGVDSTLKIQPAKLEDSAVYLCASSQSGQIVGDTQYFGPGTRLTVL.

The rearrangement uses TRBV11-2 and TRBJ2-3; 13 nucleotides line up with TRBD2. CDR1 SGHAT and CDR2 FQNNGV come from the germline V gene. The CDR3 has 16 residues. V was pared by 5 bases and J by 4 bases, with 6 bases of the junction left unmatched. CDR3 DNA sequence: TGTGCCAGCAGCCCCTGGACTAGCGGGAGTGCAGATACGCAGTATTTT. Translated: CASSPWTSGSADTQYF.

The CDR3 DNA sequence: TGTGCCAGCAGTTATACAGGGAGTGGTGGAAACACCATATATTTT. This gives the protein CASSYTGSGGNTIYF. This sequence joins TRBV27 and TRBJ1-3; maybe TRBD1 (6 bases). The germline V gene has CDR1 MNHEY and CDR2 SMNVEV (reference sequence). CDR3 length equals 15 residues. The V end was cut by 4 bases, the J end by 3 bases, with 13 bases between.

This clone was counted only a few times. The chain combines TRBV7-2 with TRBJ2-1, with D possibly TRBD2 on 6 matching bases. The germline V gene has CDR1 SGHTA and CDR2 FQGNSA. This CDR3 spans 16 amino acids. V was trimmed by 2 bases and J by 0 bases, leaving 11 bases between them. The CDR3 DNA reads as TGTGCCAGCAGCTTACGGGCGGGGCTCTCCTACAATGAGCAGTTCTTC. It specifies CASSLRAGLSYNEQFF.

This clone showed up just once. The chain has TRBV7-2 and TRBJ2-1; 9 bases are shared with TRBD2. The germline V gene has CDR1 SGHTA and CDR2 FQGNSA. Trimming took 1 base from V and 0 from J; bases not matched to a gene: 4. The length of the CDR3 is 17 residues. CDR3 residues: CASSLVLLAGSYNEQFF. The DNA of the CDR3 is TGTGCCAGCAGCTTAGTTTTACTAGCGGGCTCCTACAATGAGCAGTTCTTC.

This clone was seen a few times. The CDR3 DNA reads as TGTGCCAGCAGCCCAATCACCGGGACACCTAATCAGCCCCAGCATTTT. Protein: CASSPITGTPNQPQHF. This sequence joins TRBV7-8 and TRBJ1-5, with D perhaps matching TRBD1 (6 bases). Deletions cut 5 bases from V and 4 bases from J, with 18 bases between. The V gene's germline CDR1 is SGHVS and CDR2 FQNEAQ. The CDR3 sequence is 16 residues long.